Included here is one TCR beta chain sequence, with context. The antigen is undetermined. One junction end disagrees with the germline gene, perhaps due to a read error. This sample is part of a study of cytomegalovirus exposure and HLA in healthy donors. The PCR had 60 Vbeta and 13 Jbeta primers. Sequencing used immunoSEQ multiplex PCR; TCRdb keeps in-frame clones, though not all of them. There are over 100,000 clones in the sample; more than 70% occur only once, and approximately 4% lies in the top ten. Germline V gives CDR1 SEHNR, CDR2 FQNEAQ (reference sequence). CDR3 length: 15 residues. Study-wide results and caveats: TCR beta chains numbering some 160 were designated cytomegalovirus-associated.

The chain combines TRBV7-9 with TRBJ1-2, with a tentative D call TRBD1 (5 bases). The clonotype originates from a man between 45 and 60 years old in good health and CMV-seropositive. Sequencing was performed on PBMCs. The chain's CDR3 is CSSSLVGARNYGYTF. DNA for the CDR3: TGTTCCAGCAGCTTAGTAGGGGCCCGTAACTATGGCTACACCTTC.